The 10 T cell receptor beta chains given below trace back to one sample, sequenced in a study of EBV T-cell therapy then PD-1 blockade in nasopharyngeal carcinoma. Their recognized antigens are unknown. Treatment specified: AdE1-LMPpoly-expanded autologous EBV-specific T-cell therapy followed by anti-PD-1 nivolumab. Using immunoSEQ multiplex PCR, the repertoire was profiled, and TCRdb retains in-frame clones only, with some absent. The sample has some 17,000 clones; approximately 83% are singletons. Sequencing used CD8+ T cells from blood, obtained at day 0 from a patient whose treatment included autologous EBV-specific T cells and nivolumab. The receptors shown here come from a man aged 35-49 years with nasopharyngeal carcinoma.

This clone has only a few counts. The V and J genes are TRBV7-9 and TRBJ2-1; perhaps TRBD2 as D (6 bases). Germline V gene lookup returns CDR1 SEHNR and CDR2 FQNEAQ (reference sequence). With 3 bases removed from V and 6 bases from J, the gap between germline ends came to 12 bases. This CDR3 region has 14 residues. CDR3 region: CASSFEVAANEQFF. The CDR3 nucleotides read TGTGCCAGCAGCTTCGAGGTAGCGGCCAATGAGCAGTTCTTC.

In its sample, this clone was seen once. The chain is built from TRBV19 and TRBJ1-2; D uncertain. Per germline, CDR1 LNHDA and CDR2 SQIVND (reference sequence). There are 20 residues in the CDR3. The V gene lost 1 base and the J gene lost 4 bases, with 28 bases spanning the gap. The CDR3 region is CASSIVPRRTRGGIVYGYTF. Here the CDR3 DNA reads TGTGCCAGTAGTATAGTTCCCAGGAGGACTCGGGGAGGCATTGTCTATGGCTACACCTTC.

The chain's CDR3 is CASSPDRGALYGYTF. The CDR3 DNA reads as TGTGCCAGCAGCCCCGACAGGGGGGCCCTCTATGGCTACACCTTC. V is TRBV7-2 and J is TRBJ1-2; 9 nucleotides align to TRBD1. From germline, CDR1 is SGHTA and CDR2 FQGNSA. J was trimmed by 4 bases and V by 5 bases; bases with no gene match: 8. The CDR3 has 15 residues.

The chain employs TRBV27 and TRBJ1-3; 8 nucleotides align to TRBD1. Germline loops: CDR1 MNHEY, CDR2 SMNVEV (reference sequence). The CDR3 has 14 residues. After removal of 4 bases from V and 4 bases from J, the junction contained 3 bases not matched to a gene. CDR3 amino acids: CASSSRDRGNTIYF. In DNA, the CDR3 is TGTGCCAGCAGTTCCCGGGACAGGGGAAACACCATATATTTT.

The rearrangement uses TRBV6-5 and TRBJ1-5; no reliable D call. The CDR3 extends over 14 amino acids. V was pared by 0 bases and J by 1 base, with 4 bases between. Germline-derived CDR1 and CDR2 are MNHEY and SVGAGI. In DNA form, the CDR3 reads TGTGCCAGCAGTTACTCGATCAGCAATCAGCCCCAGCATTTT. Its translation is CASSYSISNQPQHF.

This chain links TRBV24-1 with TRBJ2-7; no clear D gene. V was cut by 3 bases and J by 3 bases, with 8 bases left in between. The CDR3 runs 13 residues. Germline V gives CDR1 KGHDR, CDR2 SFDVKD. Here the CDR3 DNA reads TGTGCCACCAGTGATCCATTGGTCTACGAGCAGTACTTC. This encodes CATSDPLVYEQYF.

CDR3 residues: CASSLDQDYNEQFF. CDR3 nucleotides: TGTGCCAGCAGCTTGGACCAGGACTACAATGAGCAGTTCTTC. This rearrangement joins TRBV5-6 to TRBJ2-1; D remains unclear. This CDR3 spans 14 amino acids. Germline V gene data show CDR1 as SGHDT and CDR2 as YYEEEE. V was clipped by 0 bases and J by 3 bases, with 7 bases between them.

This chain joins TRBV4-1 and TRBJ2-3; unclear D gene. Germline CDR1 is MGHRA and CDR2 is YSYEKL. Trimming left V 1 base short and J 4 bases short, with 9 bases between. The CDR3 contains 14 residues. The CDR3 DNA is TGCGCCAGCAGCCAAGTGGCGGCGGCAGATACGCAGTATTTT. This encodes CASSQVAAADTQYF.

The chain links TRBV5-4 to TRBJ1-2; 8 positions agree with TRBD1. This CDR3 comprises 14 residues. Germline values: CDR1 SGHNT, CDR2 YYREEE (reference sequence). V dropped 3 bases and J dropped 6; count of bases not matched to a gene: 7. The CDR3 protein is CASSSGQELDGYTF. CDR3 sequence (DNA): TGTGCCAGCAGCTCGGGACAGGAACTCGATGGCTACACCTTC.

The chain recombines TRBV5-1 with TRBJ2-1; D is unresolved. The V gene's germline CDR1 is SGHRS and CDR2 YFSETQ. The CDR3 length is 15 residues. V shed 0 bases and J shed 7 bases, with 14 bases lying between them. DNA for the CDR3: TGCGCCAGCAGCTTGGCTGGTAATCTGGCGAATGAGCAGTTCTTC. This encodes CASSLAGNLANEQFF.